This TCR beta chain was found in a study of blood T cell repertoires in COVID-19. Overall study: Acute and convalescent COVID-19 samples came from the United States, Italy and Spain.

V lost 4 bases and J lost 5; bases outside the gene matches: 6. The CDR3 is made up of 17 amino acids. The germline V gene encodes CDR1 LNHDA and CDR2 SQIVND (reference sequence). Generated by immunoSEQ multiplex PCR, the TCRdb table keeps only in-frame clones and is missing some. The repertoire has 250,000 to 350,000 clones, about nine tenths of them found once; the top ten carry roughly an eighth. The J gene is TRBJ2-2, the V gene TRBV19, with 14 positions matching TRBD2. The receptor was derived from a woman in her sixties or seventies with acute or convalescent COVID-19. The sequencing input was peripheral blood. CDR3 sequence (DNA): TGTGCCAGTAGTAAAGGACTAGCGGGAGGTAGTACCGGGGAGCTGTTTTTT. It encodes CASSKGLAGGSTGELFF.